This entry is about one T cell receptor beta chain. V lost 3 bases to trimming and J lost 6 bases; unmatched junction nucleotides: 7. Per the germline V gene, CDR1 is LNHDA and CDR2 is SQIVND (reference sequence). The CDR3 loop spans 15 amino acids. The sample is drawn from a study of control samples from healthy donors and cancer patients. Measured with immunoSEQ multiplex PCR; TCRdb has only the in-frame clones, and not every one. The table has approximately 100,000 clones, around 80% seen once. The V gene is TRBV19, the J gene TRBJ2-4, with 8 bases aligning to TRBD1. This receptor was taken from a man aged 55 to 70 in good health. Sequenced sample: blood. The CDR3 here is CASSIPRQGRNIQYF. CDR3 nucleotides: TGTGCCAGTAGTATTCCCCGACAGGGGAGAAACATTCAGTACTTC.